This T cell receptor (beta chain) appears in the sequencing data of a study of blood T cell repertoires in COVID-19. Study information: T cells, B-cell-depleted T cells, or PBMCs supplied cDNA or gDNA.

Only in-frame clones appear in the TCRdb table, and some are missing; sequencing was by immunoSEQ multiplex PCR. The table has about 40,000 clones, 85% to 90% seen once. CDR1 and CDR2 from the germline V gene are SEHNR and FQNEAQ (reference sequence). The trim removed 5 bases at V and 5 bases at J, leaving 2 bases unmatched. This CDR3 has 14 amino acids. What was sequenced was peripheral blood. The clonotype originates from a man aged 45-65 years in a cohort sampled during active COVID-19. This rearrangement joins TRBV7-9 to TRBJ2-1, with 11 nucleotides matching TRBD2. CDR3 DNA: TGTGCCAGCAGCCTACTAGCGGGAGACAATGAGCAGTTCTTC. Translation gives CASSLLAGDNEQFF.